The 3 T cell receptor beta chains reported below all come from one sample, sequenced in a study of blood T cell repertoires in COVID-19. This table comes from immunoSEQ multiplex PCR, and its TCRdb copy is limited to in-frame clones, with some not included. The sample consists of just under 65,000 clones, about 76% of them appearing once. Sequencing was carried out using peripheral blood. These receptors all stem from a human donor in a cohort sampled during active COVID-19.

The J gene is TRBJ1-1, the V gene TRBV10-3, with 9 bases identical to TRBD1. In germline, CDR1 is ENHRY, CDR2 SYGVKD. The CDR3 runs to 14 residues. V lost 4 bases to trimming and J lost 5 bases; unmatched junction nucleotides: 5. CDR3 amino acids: CAISAWTGDTEAFF. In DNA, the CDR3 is TGTGCCATCAGTGCGTGGACAGGGGATACTGAAGCTTTCTTT.

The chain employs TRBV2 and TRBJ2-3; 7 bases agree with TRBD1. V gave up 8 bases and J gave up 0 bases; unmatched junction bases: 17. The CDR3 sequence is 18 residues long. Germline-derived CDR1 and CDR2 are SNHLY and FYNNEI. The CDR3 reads CASSYRDSHSPSTDTQYF. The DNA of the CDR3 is TGTGCCAGCTCGTACAGGGACAGCCACTCTCCTAGCACAGATACGCAGTATTTT.

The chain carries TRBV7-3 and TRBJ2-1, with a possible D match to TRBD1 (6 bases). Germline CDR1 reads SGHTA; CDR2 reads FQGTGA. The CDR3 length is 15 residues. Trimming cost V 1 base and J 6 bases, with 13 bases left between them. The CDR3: CASSLNVRRGNEQFF. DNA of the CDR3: TGTGCCAGCAGCTTAAACGTCCGCAGGGGCAATGAGCAGTTCTTC.